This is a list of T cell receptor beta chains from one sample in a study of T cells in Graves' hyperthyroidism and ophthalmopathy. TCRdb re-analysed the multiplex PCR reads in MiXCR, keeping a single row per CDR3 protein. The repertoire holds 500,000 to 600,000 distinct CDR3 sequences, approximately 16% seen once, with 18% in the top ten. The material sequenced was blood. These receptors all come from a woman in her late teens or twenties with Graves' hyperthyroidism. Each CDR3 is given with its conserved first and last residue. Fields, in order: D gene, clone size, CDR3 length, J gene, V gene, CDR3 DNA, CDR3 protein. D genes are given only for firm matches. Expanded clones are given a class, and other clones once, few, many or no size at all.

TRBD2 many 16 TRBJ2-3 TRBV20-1 TGCAGTGCTAGAGCTGGGACTAGCGGGAGGGGAGATACGCAGTATTTT CSARAGTSGRGDTQYF
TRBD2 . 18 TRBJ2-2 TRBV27 TGTGCCAGCAGTAGTCTTAGCGGGGGGTTAACGAACACCGGGGAGCTGTTTTTT CASSSLSGGLTNTGELFF
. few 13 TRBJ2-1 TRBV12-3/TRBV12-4 TGTGCCAGCACTCCGAGGGTACTCCATGAGCAGTTCTTC CASTPRVLHEQFF
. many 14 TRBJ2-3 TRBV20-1 TGCAGTGCTAGAGTGGGGACTAGCACAGATACGCAGTATTTT CSARVGTSTDTQYF
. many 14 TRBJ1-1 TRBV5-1 TGCGCCAGCAGTATCGGGGGATACAGCACTGAAGCTTTCTTT CASSIGGYSTEAFF
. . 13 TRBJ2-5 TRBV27 TGTGCCAGCAGGTTATTTGGAAGAGAGACCCAGTACTTC CASRLFGRETQYF
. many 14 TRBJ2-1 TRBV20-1 TGCAGTGCTAGATCCGGGAGCTCCTACAATGAGCAGTTCTTC CSARSGSSYNEQFF
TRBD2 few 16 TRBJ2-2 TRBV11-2 TGTGCCAGCAGCTCGACTAGCGGGAGGGCCCTCGGGGAGCTGTTTTTT CASSSTSGRALGELFF
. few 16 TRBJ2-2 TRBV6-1 TGTGCCAGCAGTGGCGTAAAGACGGTAAACACCGGGGAGCTGTTTTTT CASSGVKTVNTGELFF
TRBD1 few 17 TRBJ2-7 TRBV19 TGTGCCAGTAGTCTAATCCATAAGACAGGGGGCAGATACGAGCAGTACTTC CASSLIHKTGGRYEQYF
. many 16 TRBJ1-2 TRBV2 TGTGCCAGCAGTGAATGGCTCTCGCCGTCACGGTTATACTACACCTTC CASSEWLSPSRLYYTF
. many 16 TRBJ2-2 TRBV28 TGTGCCAGCAGCCTCAGACGAGGGGGGAACACCGGGGAGCTGTTTTTT CASSLRRGGNTGELFF
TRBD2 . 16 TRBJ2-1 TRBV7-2 TGTGCCAGCAGCGCTTCTAGCGGTTCTTCCTACAATGAGCAGTTCTTC CASSASSGSSYNEQFF
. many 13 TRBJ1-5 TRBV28 TGTGCCAGCAGTTTTGCCCGGGATCAGCCCCAGCATTTT CASSFARDQPQHF
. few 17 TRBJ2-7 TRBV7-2 TGTGCCAGCAGCTTAGGAGCGAGGGGGACTCCTATCTACGAGCAGTACTTC CASSLGARGTPIYEQYF
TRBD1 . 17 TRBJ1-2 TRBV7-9 TGTGCCAGCAGCTTAGTAAGAGCAGGGGGCAGTAACTATGGCTACACCTTC CASSLVRAGGSNYGYTF
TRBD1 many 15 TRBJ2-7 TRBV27 TGTGCCAGCAGCTACGGACAGGCCTATCCCTACGAGCAGTACTTC CASSYGQAYPYEQYF
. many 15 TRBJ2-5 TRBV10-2 TGCGCCAGCAGTGAAGGACTACCAATCCAAGAGACCCAGTACTTC CASSEGLPIQETQYF
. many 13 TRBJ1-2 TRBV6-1 TGTGCCAGCAGTTCCGACAGGAACTATGGCTACACCTTC CASSSDRNYGYTF
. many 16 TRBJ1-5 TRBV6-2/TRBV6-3 TGTGCCAGCAGTTACTCTCTACACAGGGCCAATCAGCCCCAGCATTTT CASSYSLHRANQPQHF
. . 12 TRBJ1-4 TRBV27 TGTGCCAGCAGTCATCCTAATGAAAAACTGTTTTTT CASSHPNEKLFF
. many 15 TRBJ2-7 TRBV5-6 TGTGCCAGCAACCTCGTGGACCGCCCTTCCTACGAGCAGTACTTC CASNLVDRPSYEQYF